Listed below are T cell receptor beta chains from one sample, sequenced in a study of early T cells in non-severe SARS-CoV-2 infection. TCRdb reprocessed the 5' RACE reads with MiXCR, giving one entry per CDR3 protein. The sample has under 90,000 distinct CDR3 sequences, about 13% seen once. Material: whole blood. Source of these receptors: an adult who was a healthcare worker with PCR-confirmed SARS-CoV-2 infection or an uninfected control (not recorded which). Both conserved end residues are part of each CDR3. The D gene is left open where the match is weak. Clone size is not always given. Where it is, it says once, few, many or a class for expanded clones.

V	size	J	D	CDR3	DNA
TRBV6-5	NA	TRBJ1-5	TRBD1	CASSDGTGGQPQHF	TGTGCCAGCAGCGATGGGACAGGGGGTCAGCCCCAGCATTTT
TRBV2	few	TRBJ1-3	TRBD1	CASRDRASGNTIYF	TGTGCGAGCAGGGACAGAGCCTCTGGAAACACCATATATTTT
TRBV27	few	TRBJ2-7	NA	CASSNFDEQYF	TGTGCCAGCAGCAACTTCGACGAGCAGTACTTC
TRBV27	NA	TRBJ2-3	NA	CASSHYQTDTQYF	TGTGCCAGCAGTCACTATCAAACAGATACGCAGTATTTT
TRBV10-2	few	TRBJ2-7	NA	CASSEPRAPYEQYF	TGCGCCAGCAGTGAGCCCAGAGCCCCCTACGAGCAGTACTTC
TRBV12-3/TRBV12-4	many	TRBJ2-1	NA	CASRAGTPPNEQFF	TGTGCCAGCAGGGCCGGGACGCCCCCTAATGAGCAGTTCTTC
TRBV12-3/TRBV12-4	many	TRBJ1-6	NA	CASSLPGNSPLHF	TGTGCCAGCAGCTTACCCGGCAATTCACCCCTCCACTTT
TRBV5-1	NA	TRBJ2-7	NA	CASSSPGRDYEQYF	TGCGCCAGCAGCTCTCCCGGTAGGGACTACGAGCAGTACTTC
TRBV12-3/TRBV12-4	many	TRBJ2-2	NA	CASSLTAGQNTGELFF	TGTGCCAGCAGTTTGACGGCGGGTCAGAACACCGGGGAGCTGTTTTTT
TRBV5-4	few	TRBJ1-1	NA	CASSRAAALNTEAFF	TGTGCCAGCAGCCGGGCGGCGGCCTTAAACACTGAAGCTTTCTTT
TRBV28	few	TRBJ1-1	NA	CGSRWGTEAFF	TGTGGGTCTAGGTGGGGGACTGAAGCTTTCTTT
TRBV12-5	few	TRBJ1-2	NA	CASGLTLSGTLGGYTF	TGTGCTAGTGGTTTAACCCTGTCGGGAACGCTCGGGGGCTACACCTTC
TRBV15	many	TRBJ2-1	NA	CATSRGQGPPYNEQFF	TGTGCCACCAGCAGAGGCCAGGGGCCCCCTTACAATGAGCAGTTCTTC
TRBV5-1	many	TRBJ2-6	NA	CASSQDPDSGANVLTF	TGCGCCAGCAGCCAAGATCCAGACTCTGGGGCCAACGTCCTGACTTTC
TRBV29-1	many	TRBJ1-5	NA	CSVVGGGNQPQHF	TGCAGCGTTGTGGGGGGAGGCAATCAGCCCCAGCATTTT
TRBV29-1	many	TRBJ2-5	TRBD2	CSVEASGGQETQYF	TGCAGCGTTGAGGCTAGCGGTGGCCAAGAGACCCAGTACTTC
TRBV11-2	many	TRBJ2-3	TRBD1	CASSAGTEGVTQYF	TGTGCCAGCAGCGCCGGGACAGAGGGGGTTACGCAGTATTTT
TRBV10-2	many	TRBJ2-2	TRBD1	CASSKDRVITGELFF	TGCGCCAGCAGCAAAGACAGGGTAATCACCGGGGAGCTGTTTTTT
TRBV3-1	NA	TRBJ1-5	NA	CASSHSATGNQPQHF	TGTGCCAGCAGCCATTCGGCTACTGGCAATCAGCCCCAGCATTTT
TRBV3-1	many	TRBJ2-7	NA	CASSQDRGISPYF	TGTGCCAGCAGCCAAGATCGAGGGATTTCTCCGTACTTC
TRBV5-1	few	TRBJ2-3	NA	CASRTTGPSRDTQYF	TGCGCCAGCAGAACTACGGGGCCCTCGCGGGATACGCAGTATTTT
TRBV11-2	few	TRBJ2-7	NA	CASSRDHLQYF	TGTGCCAGCAGCCGAGACCACTTGCAGTACTTC
TRBV20-1	NA	TRBJ1-2	NA	CSANMGSLYGYTF	TGTAGTGCTAACATGGGTTCCCTCTATGGCTACACCTTC
TRBV7-3	many	TRBJ1-2	TRBD1	CASSAGQDDGYTF	TGTGCCAGCAGCGCGGGACAGGATGATGGCTACACCTTC
TRBV28	NA	TRBJ2-2	NA	CASRRTDTGELFF	TGTGCCAGCCGCCGGACCGACACCGGGGAGCTGTTTTTT
TRBV29-1	few	TRBJ2-1	NA	CSVEDEQFF	TGCAGCGTTGAAGATGAGCAGTTCTTC
TRBV2	few	TRBJ2-7	TRBD1	CASSSDRPGGNEQYF	TGTGCCAGCAGTTCGGACAGGCCCGGTGGGAACGAGCAGTACTTC
TRBV3-1	many	TRBJ1-2	NA	CASSQEAVGYTF	TGTGCCAGCAGCCAAGAAGCGGTTGGCTACACCTTC
TRBV20-1	few	TRBJ2-2	NA	CSARTLGGELFF	TGCAGTGCTAGGACACTTGGCGGGGAGCTGTTTTTT
TRBV5-5	NA	TRBJ1-2	NA	CASSPAYGYTF	TGTGCCAGCAGCCCCGCCTATGGCTACACCTTC
TRBV20-1	few	TRBJ2-3	NA	CSARDSYTTSDTQYF	TGCAGTGCTAGAGATTCGTATACGACATCAGATACGCAGTATTTT
TRBV9	few	TRBJ2-2	TRBD1	CASSVPSTGANTGELFF	TGTGCCAGCAGCGTACCATCTACAGGGGCGAACACCGGGGAGCTGTTTTTT
TRBV9	few	TRBJ1-1	NA	CASSVAFSGETEAFF	TGTGCCAGCAGCGTAGCTTTTTCAGGAGAAACTGAAGCTTTCTTT
TRBV5-1	few	TRBJ2-7	NA	CASSRPDASYEQYF	TGCGCCAGCAGCCGGCCGGACGCATCCTACGAGCAGTACTTC
TRBV3-1	few	TRBJ2-2	TRBD1	CASSQQGAAGELFF	TGTGCCAGCAGCCAACAGGGGGCGGCCGGGGAGCTGTTTTTT
TRBV7-2	NA	TRBJ1-6	NA	CASSSPRAPLHF	TGTGCCAGCAGCTCGCCTAGGGCACCCCTCCACTTT
TRBV7-9	few	TRBJ2-1	TRBD2	CASSPRSGGQYNEQFF	TGTGCCAGCAGCCCCCGTAGCGGGGGCCAATACAATGAGCAGTTCTTC
TRBV10-3	few	TRBJ1-1	NA	CAISESVHQNTEAFF	TGTGCCATCAGTGAGTCGGTACATCAGAACACTGAAGCTTTCTTT
TRBV2	many	TRBJ1-6	NA	CASILASVHNSPLHF	TGTGCCAGCATCCTGGCTTCGGTCCATAATTCACCCCTCCACTTT
TRBV25-1	NA	TRBJ2-5	NA	CASSETEQETQYF	TGTGCCAGCAGTGAGACAGAACAAGAGACCCAGTACTTC
TRBV7-9	many	TRBJ1-2	NA	CASSRTDSGYTF	TGTGCCAGCAGTCGGACAGATAGTGGCTACACCTTC
TRBV4-1	few	TRBJ2-1	TRBD2	CASSQRKRTSGGADSYNEQFF	TGCGCCAGCAGCCAAAGAAAGCGAACTAGCGGGGGGGCAGACTCCTACAATGAGCAGTTCTTC
TRBV29-1	few	TRBJ2-2	TRBD1	CSAPRQGMNTGELFF	TGCAGCGCCCCCAGACAGGGGATGAACACCGGGGAGCTGTTTTTT
TRBV15	few	TRBJ1-2	NA	CATSRDVTDDGYTF	TGTGCCACCAGCAGAGATGTGACAGATGATGGCTACACCTTC
TRBV2	NA	TRBJ1-1	NA	CASSEGIDPEAFF	TGTGCCAGCAGTGAGGGCATAGACCCTGAAGCTTTCTTT
TRBV5-5	few	TRBJ1-5	NA	CASSPFQGEQPQHF	TGTGCCAGCAGCCCCTTCCAGGGAGAACAGCCCCAGCATTTT
TRBV12-3/TRBV12-4	NA	TRBJ2-7	TRBD2	CASSTSGTSAPEYF	TGTGCCAGCAGTACCTCCGGGACTAGCGCCCCGGAGTACTTC
TRBV4-1	many	TRBJ2-2	NA	CASSQDEKHGELFF	TGCGCCAGCAGCCAAGATGAGAAGCACGGGGAGCTGTTTTTT
TRBV6-4	NA	TRBJ2-2	NA	CASSDSAWGTGSCFF	NA
TRBV7-2	few	TRBJ1-4	NA	CASSTRKRGDEKLFF	TGTGCCAGCAGCACTCGGAAGCGGGGGGATGAAAAACTGTTTTTT
TRBV7-9	NA	TRBJ1-4	NA	CASSPAGDANEKLFF	TGTGCCAGCAGTCCTGCGGGGGATGCTAATGAAAAACTGTTTTTT
TRBV7-2	NA	TRBJ1-1	NA	CASSLFREGSEVFF	TGTGCCAGCAGCTTATTTAGGGAGGGAAGTGAAGTTTTCTTT
TRBV7-9	few	TRBJ2-1	NA	CASSLALGRDNEQFF	TGTGCCAGCAGCTTAGCCTTGGGGCGAGACAATGAGCAGTTCTTC
TRBV18	NA	TRBJ2-7	TRBD2	CASSPTGGLSYEQYF	TGTGCCAGCTCACCAACGGGGGGTCTCTCCTACGAGCAGTACTTC
TRBV2	many	TRBJ2-1	NA	CASSGPPNRDEQFF	TGTGCCAGCAGTGGACCCCCGAATAGGGATGAGCAGTTCTTC
TRBV7-9	NA	TRBJ1-5	NA	CASSLGAGLSQPQHF	TGTGCCAGCAGCTTAGGAGCGGGGTTGAGCCAGCCCCAGCATTTT
TRBV5-1	NA	TRBJ2-5	TRBD2	CASSRGTSGGQETQYF	TGCGCCAGCAGCCGTGGGACTAGCGGGGGCCAAGAGACCCAGTACTTC
TRBV20-1	NA	TRBJ2-2	TRBD2	CSARDEAGTSGNTGELFF	TGCAGTGCTAGAGATGAGGCCGGGACTAGCGGGAACACCGGGGAGCTGTTTTTT
TRBV6-1	few	TRBJ2-6	NA	CASSEVSGANVLTF	TGTGCCAGCAGTGAAGTAAGCGGGGCCAACGTCCTGACTTTC